This T cell receptor (beta chain) emerged from a study of T cell clones after liver transplantation. Study details: TCRbeta sequencing after a pre-transplant mixed lymphocyte reaction identified graft-donor-reactive clones, later tracked in post-transplant blood. Blood was drawn pre-transplant, before withdrawal, and after full or failed withdrawal.

Regarding this clone: Its antigen is undetermined.

Germline values: CDR1 SGHDT, CDR2 YYEEEE. This CDR3 spans 12 amino acids. The V gene lost 0 bases and the J gene lost 5 bases, with 5 bases spanning the gap. The repertoire was sequenced with immunoSEQ multiplex PCR; TCRdb's copy has only in-frame clones and lacks some. This table holds nearly 55,000 clones, approximately 84% found once. Points from the study as a whole: Small, mixed patient groups and varying post-transplant times limit these conclusions.

This sequence was found in a human donor who received a liver transplant. The starting material was CD4+ T cells from blood, obtained before liver transplant. The chain carries TRBV5-6 and TRBJ1-2; D perhaps matches TRBD1 (5 bases). CDR3 sequence reads: CASSLAGYGYTF. The CDR3, as DNA: TGTGCCAGCAGCTTGGCAGGGTATGGCTACACCTTC. Complete variable domain (other parts from reference TRBV5-6 and TRBJ1-2): DAGVTQSPTHLIKTRGQQVTLRCSPKSGHDTVSWYQQALGQGPQFIFQYYEEEERQRGNFPDRFSGHQFPNYSSELNVNALLLGDSALYLCASSLAGYGYTFGSGTRLTVV.